The present entry profiles one T cell receptor (beta chain) with its context. There is no known antigen for this receptor. Per-nucleotide qualities are absent, and no much larger clonotype sits a single base away. The label giving this sample's time point can be read as: baseline before first vaccination. Vaccinee samples were obtained from the UK trials COV001 and COV002, which included a single-blind randomized controlled phase 2/3 trial of AZD1222 (ChAdOx1 nCoV-19) in healthy adults. For TCRbeta chain sequencing, PBMC samples from trial participants were taken at day 0 and at day 28 after the second dose. The CDR3 regions of human TCRbeta chains were analyzed by immunosequencing. Per the source publication's procedure: TCRs in the repertoires were compared against a reference library of SARS-CoV-2-specific TCRs that had been generated with the MIRA antigen-specificity platform. Breadth was defined as the fraction of unique TCRs that were SARS-CoV-2-associated, and depth was defined as the fraction of total T cells that were SARS-CoV-2-associated. Using the MIRA data, every spike-specific TCR was mapped to the spike region that the TCR reacted to and assigned to either a CD4 or a CD8 class. Log10-transformed breadth and depth values were compared by one-way ANOVA with Sidak's multiple comparisons tests. As stored in TCRdb, this immuneACCESS dataset retains in-frame rearrangements with V and J assigned. A fraction of the clones does not appear; measured against another copy, unresolved V genes explain less than half of the discrepancy, and the remainder lacks a known reason. Clonal size and the V and J genes are those of that table, whereas D and trimming came from the DNA. The sample includes about 97,000 clones, with around nine tenths observed a single time. The ten largest account for 2.8% of the sample.

This entry is derived from a study of T cell responses to AZD1222 COVID-19 vaccine (dated by TCRdb to about 2021). Turning to the overall study: Because spike-specific TCR depth and breadth did not differ between the two schedules, AZD1222 recipients who got a second dose at roughly 4 weeks were pooled with those who got a second dose at roughly 12 weeks. Trial participants were enrolled by age into subgroups of 18-55, 56-69 and 70-plus years, and around 150, 29 and 61 TCR-sequenced participants, respectively, were included in these subgroups. A total of about 230 trial participants underwent TCR sequencing, of whom roughly 210 received two doses of AZD1222 and 26 received two doses of the MenACWY control vaccine.

General study outcomes and caveats: Conclusions about previously exposed vaccinees are limited, since just six AZD1222 recipients were seropositive for SARS-CoV-2 at baseline. The 56-69-year group was small, and its depth increase did not reach significance, likely because of low power. Reportedly, almost half of the unique spike-specific TCRs recognized epitopes lying outside the regions that are mutated in the B.1.351 and B.1.1.7 variants. Most participants were white British and females outnumbered males, and the authors suggested that clonal diversity may have been underestimated. No day 14 peak-response samples were available, so repertoires were characterized only after the peak T cell response. Spike-specific TCR breadth and depth rose significantly after two AZD1222 doses compared with day 0 and with MenACWY recipients. The whole spike protein was spanned by vaccine-associated CD4 TCRs, and dominant responses were seen in regions 160-218 and 743-854.

The germline V gene encodes CDR1 SNHLY and CDR2 FYNNEI. Spanning cysteine to phenylalanine, the CDR3 consists of 15 amino acids. Just CDR3 DNA is preserved here, 45 bases in frame from base 1. The V end loses 6 bases and the J end loses 4 bases, and a stretch of 19 bases separates them. The sequence joins TRBV2 to TRBJ2-7; the D segment could be TRBD1, given 6 matching bases. Source: peripheral blood, taken on day 0 of AZD1222 vaccination. This clonotype was obtained from an adult in good health. The DNA reads as follows: TGTGCCAGCAGGCTACAGGGAAATTCCCGTTACGAGCAGTACTTC. Its translation reads: CASRLQGNSRYEQYF.